The 17 T cell receptor beta chains given below trace back to one sample, sequenced in a study of T cells in Graves' hyperthyroidism and ophthalmopathy (dated by TCRdb to about 2019). To prepare the library, multiplex PCR was applied. Reads for this sample came from an Illumina HiSeq 2000. Amplification of TCR beta CDR3 regions was carried out from RNA transcripts. The first round of RT-PCR for the TCR CDR3 was performed with the HTBI primer set and the Qiagen OneStep RT-PCR kit. The public reads were run again by TCRdb, first through fastp at Q25 and then through MiXCR, and only productive beta chains were kept. All rows with the same CDR3 protein become a single entry with the most common DNA and genes. A total of 350,000 to 400,000 distinct CDR3 sequences appear in this sample, around 20% of them only once. Jointly, the top ten make up 40% of the sample. The sequenced sample consisted of blood. Receptors were obtained from a man between 18 and 35 years old with Graves' ophthalmopathy.

There are many counts of this clonotype. The V and J genes are TRBV15 and TRBJ2-7, with D perhaps being TRBD1 or TRBD2 (6 bases each). From germline, CDR1 is LNHNV and CDR2 YYDKDF (reference sequence). The CDR3 is made up of 16 amino acids. The germline V and J ends were trimmed by 1 base and 3 bases, with 16 bases remaining between them. The DNA for the CDR3 is TGTGCCACCAGCAGAGCGGCGGGACAAGGGGTCTACGAGCAGTACTTC. Amino acids: CATSRAAGQGVYEQYF.

This clonotype was found many times. The chain links TRBV9 to TRBJ1-1; D is possibly TRBD1 (5 bases). The CDR3 covers 12 residues. Germline CDR1 and CDR2: SGDLS and YYNGEE. V was pared by 0 bases and J by 10 bases, with 10 bases between. In nucleotides, the CDR3 is TGTGCCAGCAGCGTAGCGGGGGGGGGAGCTTTCTTT. Its protein product is CASSVAGGGAFF.

This clonotype was seen a handful of times. The rearrangement links TRBV9 to TRBJ2-3; TRBD2 agrees at 7 bases. V lost 0 bases and J lost 3; bases outside the gene matches: 4. The length of the CDR3 is 15 residues. Germline loops: CDR1 SGDLS, CDR2 YYNGEE. The CDR3: CASSVGSSGTDTQYF. The CDR3 nucleotides are TGTGCCAGCAGCGTAGGATCTAGCGGAACAGATACGCAGTATTTT.

This chain uses TRBV12-3 or TRBV12-4 with TRBJ2-1; 8 positions match TRBD2. Trimming took 3 bases from V and 2 from J; bases not matched to a gene: 3. The CDR3 runs to 15 residues. The CDR3 DNA reads TGTGCCAGCAGTTTCAGTAGCGGGACCTACAATGAGCAGTTCTTC. It encodes CASSFSSGTYNEQFF.

This clonotype has only a few counts. The chain combines TRBV28 with TRBJ1-2, with D possibly being TRBD1 (6 bases). The CDR3 has 13 amino acids. Trimming shortened V by 7 bases and J by 5 bases, and 14 bases separated the two germline ends. CDR1 MDHEN and CDR2 SYDVKM come from the germline V gene. CDR3 amino acids: CASNYGGGYGYTF. CDR3 sequence (DNA): TGTGCCAGCAACTACGGGGGCGGATATGGCTACACCTTC.

The chain uses TRBV9 and TRBJ1-6; tentative D call: TRBD1 (6 bases). Trimming removed 4 bases from V and 6 bases from J, with 11 bases in between. The CDR3 totals 14 residues. CDR1 and CDR2 from the germline V gene are SGDLS and YYNGEE. The CDR3 DNA reads TGTGCCAGCAGCCCGGGGACATCTAATTCACCCCTCCACTTT. Translating gives CASSPGTSNSPLHF.

This chain joins TRBV7-9 and TRBJ1-1, with D maybe TRBD1 (6 bases). This CDR3 comprises 14 residues. CDR1 is SEHNR and CDR2 is FQNEAQ in the germline V gene (reference sequence). V lost 5 bases and J 3 bases, leaving 13 bases between the germline ends. The CDR3 nucleotides read TGTGCCAGCAGCCCAACAGGGTTTTACACTGAAGCTTTCTTT. Its translation: CASSPTGFYTEAFF.

This clonotype was observed a handful of times. The V and J genes are TRBV11-3 and TRBJ1-6; D is undetermined. Germline V gene lookup returns CDR1 SGHNT and CDR2 YENEEA. The CDR3 sequence is 17 residues long. The V and J ends lost 1 base and 0 bases respectively, with 10 bases between them. The CDR3 here is CASSLGTERSYNSPLHF. The CDR3 nucleotides read TGTGCCAGCAGCTTAGGGACGGAACGCTCCTATAATTCACCCCTCCACTTT.

This clonotype occurred a few times. The chain recombines TRBV6-1 with TRBJ1-2; tentative D call: TRBD1 (6 bases). CDR1 and CDR2 from the germline V gene are MNHNS and SASEGT. V was pared by 6 bases and J by 7 bases, with 18 bases between. The CDR3 length is 14 residues. The CDR3 DNA sequence: TGTGCCAGCAGACGAACCGGGGGGGCATCTGGCTACACCTTC. Encoded protein: CASRRTGGASGYTF.

This clonotype was counted many times. The chain uses TRBV20-1 and TRBJ1-1; a weak D match, TRBD1 (6 bases). V lost 0 bases, J lost 0 bases, and 14 bases lay in between. This CDR3 has 16 residues. Germline loops: CDR1 DFQATT, CDR2 SNEGSKA (reference sequence). The DNA of the CDR3 is TGCAGTGCTAGAGATCCCACAGGGACCATGAACACTGAAGCTTTCTTT. As protein: CSARDPTGTMNTEAFF.

This clonotype appeared a few times. This chain connects TRBV10-3 to TRBJ1-5, with no clear D. The CDR3 has 14 residues. Germline loops: CDR1 ENHRY, CDR2 SYGVKD. V was clipped by 0 bases and J by 4 bases, with 7 bases between them. The CDR3 here is CAISESGENQPQHF. CDR3 DNA: TGTGCCATCAGTGAGTCGGGAGAGAATCAGCCCCAGCATTTT.

In this sample, this clonotype turned up many times. This sequence joins TRBV2 and TRBJ1-1; 9 bases map to TRBD1. The V segment lost 7 bases and the J segment 8 bases; nucleotides outside the gene matches: 5. CDR3 size: 12 residues. Germline V gene lookup returns CDR1 SNHLY and CDR2 FYNNEI. CDR3 sequence reads: CASNRDREEAFF. The DNA for the CDR3 is TGTGCCAGCAATAGGGACAGGGAGGAAGCTTTCTTT.

This rearrangement joins TRBV6-1 to TRBJ1-3; 8 nucleotides line up with TRBD1. The CDR3 length is 15 residues. V lost 7 bases, J lost 6 bases, and 11 bases stayed unmatched. Looked up from germline, CDR1 is MNHNS and CDR2 is SASEGT. The CDR3 region is CASIPGTGKENTIYF. The CDR3 DNA is TGTGCCAGCATCCCGGGGACAGGCAAAGAAAACACCATATATTTT.

The gene calls are TRBV10-3 and TRBJ1-1; no firm D call. The germline CDR1 and CDR2 sequences are ENHRY and SYGVKD. The ends were cut back, 6 bases at V and 7 bases at J, with 12 bases in the middle. This CDR3 comprises 12 residues. The CDR3 region is CAISPLTGEAFF. CDR3 bases: TGTGCCATCAGCCCTTTGACGGGTGAAGCTTTCTTT.

This chain joins TRBV19 and TRBJ1-4; possible D gene TRBD1, 5 bases. Germline V gene sequence: CDR1 LNHDA, CDR2 SQIVND (reference sequence). Trimming took 6 bases from V and 7 from J, leaving 15 bases between them. The CDR3 is made up of 14 amino acids. Here the CDR3 DNA reads TGTGCCAGTAGCTCTGGGGGGACGGCTGAAAAACTGTTTTTT. It encodes CASSSGGTAEKLFF.

The chain recombines TRBV5-1 with TRBJ1-1; a possible D gene is TRBD1 (6 bases). Germline V CDR1 and CDR2: SGHRS, YFSETQ. The CDR3 has 16 amino acids. V lost 1 base and J 5 bases, leaving 18 bases between the germline ends. DNA of the CDR3: TGCGCCAGCAGCTTGAATGTTGTGGGGGCGAAGACTGAAGCTTTCTTT. Translated: CASSLNVVGAKTEAFF.

The chain has TRBV7-3 and TRBJ2-1; D might be TRBD2 (8 bases). Germline values: CDR1 SGHTA, CDR2 FQGTGA. The CDR3 covers 13 residues. The ends were cut back, 11 bases at V and 7 bases at J, with 18 bases in the middle. The CDR3 sequence: CAGARGGQNEQFF. In DNA form, the CDR3 reads TGTGCCGGTGCTCGGGGGGGACAGAATGAGCAGTTCTTC.